Reported below is one TCR beta chain. Its cognate antigen is unknown. Generated by immunoSEQ multiplex PCR, the TCRdb table keeps only in-frame clones and is missing some. The repertoire holds 2 million to 2.5 million clones, with under 95% as singletons. The data stem from a study of shared clonotypes between healthy human individuals. CD45RO-negative, CCR7-positively selected cells formed the naive CD8 fraction, excluding terminally differentiated effector memory CD45RA+ cells. General study points: Only a few donors were included, so the genetic and exposure-history diversity represented was limited. Expectations were that clonotype sharing among donors would be affected by sequencing depth. Sharing across a few donors was seen in roughly 5% of naive CD4 clonotypes. Compared with clonotypes that all four donors shared, non-shared clonotypes had lower generation probabilities.

Trimming removed 5 bases at V and 4 bases at J, with 15 bases between. Germline V gene sequence: CDR1 SGHTA, CDR2 FQGTGA. The CDR3 consists of 15 residues. Sequenced sample: naive CD8+ T cells from PBMCs. The rearrangement links TRBV7-3 to TRBJ2-1; D not certain. The origin of this receptor is a man aged 18 to 30 in good health. Some clones in this sample may be carry-over from other donors' samples. CDR3 in DNA: TGTGCCAGCAGCCTTTCACACAATATATACAATGAGCAGTTCTTC. It is translated as CASSLSHNIYNEQFF.